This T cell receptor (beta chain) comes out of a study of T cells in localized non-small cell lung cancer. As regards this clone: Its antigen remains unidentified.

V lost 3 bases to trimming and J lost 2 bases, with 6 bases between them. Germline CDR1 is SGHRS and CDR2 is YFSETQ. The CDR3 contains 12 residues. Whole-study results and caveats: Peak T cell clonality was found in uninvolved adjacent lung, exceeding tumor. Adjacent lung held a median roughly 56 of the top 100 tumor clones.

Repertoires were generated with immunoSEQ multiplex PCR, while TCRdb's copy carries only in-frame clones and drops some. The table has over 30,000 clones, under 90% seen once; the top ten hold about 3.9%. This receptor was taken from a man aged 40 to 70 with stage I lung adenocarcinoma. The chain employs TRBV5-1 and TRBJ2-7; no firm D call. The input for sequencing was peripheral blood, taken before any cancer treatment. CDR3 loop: CASSSETYEQYF. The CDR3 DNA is TGCGCCAGCAGCTCTGAAACCTACGAGCAGTACTTC.